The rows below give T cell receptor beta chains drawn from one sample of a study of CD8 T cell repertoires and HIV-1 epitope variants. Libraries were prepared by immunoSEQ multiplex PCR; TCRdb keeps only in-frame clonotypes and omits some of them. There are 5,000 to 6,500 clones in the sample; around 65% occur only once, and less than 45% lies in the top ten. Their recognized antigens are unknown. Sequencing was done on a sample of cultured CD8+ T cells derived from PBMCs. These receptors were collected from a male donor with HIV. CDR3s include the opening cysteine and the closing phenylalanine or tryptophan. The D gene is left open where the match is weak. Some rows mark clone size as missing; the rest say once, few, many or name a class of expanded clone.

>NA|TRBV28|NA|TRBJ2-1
CASSLGVAEVGEQFF
TGTGCCAGCAGTCTTGGGGTAGCGGAGGTGGGAGAGCAGTTCTTC
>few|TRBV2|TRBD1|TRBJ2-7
CVPGQGYYEQYF
TGTGTACCGGGACAGGGATACTACGAGCAGTACTTC
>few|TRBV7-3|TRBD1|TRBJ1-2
CASSLDRGPPYLYGYTF
TGTGCCAGCAGCTTAGACAGGGGGCCTCCTTACTTATATGGCTACACCTTC
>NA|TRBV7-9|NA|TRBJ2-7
CASSTRNYEQYF
TGTGCCAGCAGCACCCGGAACTACGAGCAGTACTTC
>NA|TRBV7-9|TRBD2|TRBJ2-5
CASSLDLAGTYQETQYF
TGTGCCAGCAGCTTAGACCTAGCGGGGACCTACCAAGAGACCCAGTACTTC
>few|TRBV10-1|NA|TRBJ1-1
CASSEYAGQAFF
TGCGCCAGCAGTGAGTACGCGGGTCAGGCTTTCTTT
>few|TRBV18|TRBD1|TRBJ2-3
CASSPLGGSTTDTQYF
TGTGCCAGCTCACCACTAGGGGGCAGTACCACAGATACGCAGTATTTT
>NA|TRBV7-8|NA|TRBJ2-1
CASQSSPGSSYNEQFF
TGTGCCAGCCAGTCCTCCCCCGGCAGCTCCTACAATGAGCAGTTCTTC
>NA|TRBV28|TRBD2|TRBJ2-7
CASSAGGLYEQYF
TGTGCCAGCAGCGCGGGGGGGTTATACGAGCAGTACTTC
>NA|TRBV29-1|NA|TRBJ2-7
CSVEWAGDYEQYF
TGCAGCGTTGAATGGGCAGGAGATTACGAGCAGTACTTC
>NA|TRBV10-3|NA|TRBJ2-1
CAISESTPTGRGNNEQFF
TGTGCCATCAGTGAGTCGACTCCGACAGGCCGAGGTAACAATGAGCAGTTCTTC
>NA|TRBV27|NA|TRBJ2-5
CASGLPEETQYF
TGTGCCAGCGGACTACCGGAGGAGACCCAGTACTTC
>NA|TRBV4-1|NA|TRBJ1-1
CASSQDWSRENEAFF
TGCGCCAGCAGCCAAGATTGGTCACGAGAGAATGAAGCTTTCTTT
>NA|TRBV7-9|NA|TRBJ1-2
CASSLALTPNYGYTF
TGTGCCAGCAGCTTAGCCCTGACCCCTAACTATGGCTACACCTTC
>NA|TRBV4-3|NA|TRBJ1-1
CASSQDWSRENEAFF
TGCGCCAGCAGCCAAGATTGGTCACGAGAGAATGAAGCTTTCTTT
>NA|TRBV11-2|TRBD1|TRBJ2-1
CASSLVRGILNEQFF
TGTGCCAGCAGCTTAGTCAGGGGGATTTTAAATGAGCAGTTCTTC
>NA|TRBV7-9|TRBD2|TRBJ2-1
CASSGTSGGWYNEQFF
TGTGCCAGCAGTGGGACTAGCGGAGGTTGGTACAATGAGCAGTTCTTC
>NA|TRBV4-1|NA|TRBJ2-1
CASSQDFDGYNEQFF
TGCGCCAGCAGCCAAGATTTTGACGGCTACAATGAGCAGTTCTTC
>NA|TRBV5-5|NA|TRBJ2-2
CASSFQTGELFF
TGTGCCAGCAGCTTCCAAACCGGGGAGCTGTTTTTT
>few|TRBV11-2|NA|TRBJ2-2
CASSVTANTGELFF
TGTGCCAGCAGCGTAACAGCGAACACCGGGGAGCTGTTTTTT
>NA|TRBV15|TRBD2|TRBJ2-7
CATSEREINEQYF
TGTGCCACCAGCGAGCGGGAGATTAACGAGCAGTACTTC
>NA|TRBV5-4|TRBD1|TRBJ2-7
CASSLVDRSYEQYF
TGTGCCAGCAGCTTGGTGGACAGGTCCTACGAGCAGTACTTC
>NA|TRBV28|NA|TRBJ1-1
CASRGGAVNTEAFF
TGTGCCAGCAGGGGGGGGGCCGTGAACACTGAAGCTTTCTTT
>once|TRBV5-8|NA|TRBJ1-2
CASSPWPVELDYGYTF
TGTGCCAGCAGCCCTTGGCCGGTAGAATTGGACTATGGCTACACCTTC
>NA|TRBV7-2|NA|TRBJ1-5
CASSLRPNQPQHF
TGTGCCAGCAGCCTTCGACCTAATCAGCCCCAGCATTTT
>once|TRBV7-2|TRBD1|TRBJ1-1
CASSFTQGNEAFF
TGTGCCAGCAGCTTCACACAGGGGAATGAAGCTTTCTTT
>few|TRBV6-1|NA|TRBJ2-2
CASLGQTNTGELFF
TGTGCCAGCTTAGGACAGACGAACACCGGGGAGCTGTTTTTT
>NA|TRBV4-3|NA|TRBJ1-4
CASSQDGDKLFF
TGCGCCAGCAGCCAAGATGGAGACAAACTGTTTTTT
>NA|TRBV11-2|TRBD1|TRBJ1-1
CASSLVVTGGSWGTEAFF
TGTGCCAGCAGCTTAGTCGTGACAGGGGGGTCTTGGGGCACTGAAGCTTTCTTT
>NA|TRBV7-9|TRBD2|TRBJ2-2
CASSLGRSSGPSGELFF
TGTGCCAGCAGCTTAGGTCGATCTAGCGGGCCGTCCGGGGAGCTGTTTTTT
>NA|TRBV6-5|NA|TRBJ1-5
CASSYGASTGQPQHF
TGTGCCAGCAGTTACGGGGCAAGTACGGGTCAGCCCCAGCATTTT
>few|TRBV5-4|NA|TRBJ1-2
CASSFHGGNYGYTF
TGTGCCAGCAGCTTTCACGGGGGGAACTATGGCTACACCTTC
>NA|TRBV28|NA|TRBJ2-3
CASSNPSTDTQYF
TGTGCCAGCAGTAACCCTAGCACAGATACGCAGTATTTT
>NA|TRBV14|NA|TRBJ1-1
CASSFEENTEAFF
TGTGCCAGCAGCTTCGAGGAGAACACTGAAGCTTTCTTT
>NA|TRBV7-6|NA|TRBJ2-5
CASSLGGGYGGETQYF
TGTGCCAGCAGCTTAGGTGGGGGGTACGGGGGAGAGACCCAGTACTTC
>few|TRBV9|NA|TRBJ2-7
CASSEDSSYEQYF
TGTGCCAGCAGCGAAGACAGCTCCTACGAGCAGTACTTC
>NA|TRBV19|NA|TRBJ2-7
CASRNRVDYEQYF
TGTGCCAGTAGAAACAGGGTTGACTACGAGCAGTACTTC
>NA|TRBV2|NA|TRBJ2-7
CASSDELEIYEQYF
TGTGCCAGCAGTGACGAGCTCGAGATCTACGAGCAGTACTTC
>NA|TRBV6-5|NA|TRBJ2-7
CASSDGPDYEQYF
TGTGCCAGCAGTGACGGGCCAGATTACGAGCAGTACTTC
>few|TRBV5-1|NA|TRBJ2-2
CASSLTGADGELFF
TGCGCCAGCAGCTTGACGGGGGCAGACGGGGAGCTGTTTTTT
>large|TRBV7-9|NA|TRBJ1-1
CASSPRGMGASRTEAFF
TGTGCCAGCAGCCCCCGGGGGATGGGGGCATCGAGAACTGAAGCTTTCTTT
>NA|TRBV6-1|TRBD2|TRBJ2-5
CASSANRGLGETQYF
TGTGCCAGCAGTGCGAACCGGGGACTAGGAGAGACCCAGTACTTC
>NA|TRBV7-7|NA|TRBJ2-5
CASSLAPERETQYF
TGTGCCAGCAGCTTAGCTCCCGAGAGGGAGACCCAGTACTTC
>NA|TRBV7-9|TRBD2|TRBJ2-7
CASSSELAGSSYEQYF
TGTGCCAGCAGCTCGGAGCTAGCGGGGAGCTCCTACGAGCAGTACTTC
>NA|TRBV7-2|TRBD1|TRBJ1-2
CASSLLGTANYGYTF
TGTGCCAGCAGCTTACTAGGGACAGCTAATTATGGCTACACCTTC
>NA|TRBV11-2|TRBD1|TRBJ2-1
CASSLGQYNEQFF
TGTGCCAGCAGCTTGGGACAGTACAATGAGCAGTTCTTC
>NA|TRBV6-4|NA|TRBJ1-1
CASSEGKNTEAFF
TGTGCCAGCAGTGAAGGGAAGAACACTGAAGCTTTCTTT
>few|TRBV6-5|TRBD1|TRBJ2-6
CASSYTGGSGANVLTF
TGTGCCAGCAGTTACACAGGGGGCTCTGGGGCCAACGTCCTGACTTTC
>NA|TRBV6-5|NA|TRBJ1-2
CASSFLLSVADGYTF
TGTGCCAGCAGTTTTCTCCTGTCGGTGGCCGATGGCTACACCTTC
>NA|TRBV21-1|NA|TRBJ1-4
CASSPVGTVVSEKLFF
TGTGCCAGCAGCCCGGTGGGGACAGTTGTTAGTGAAAAACTGTTTTTT
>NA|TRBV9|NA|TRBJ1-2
CASSVGRGGPSGYTF
TGTGCCAGCAGCGTAGGGAGGGGCGGCCCGTCGGGCTACACCTTC
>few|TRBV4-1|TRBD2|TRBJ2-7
CASSQPGTGGRYEQYF
TGCGCCAGCAGCCAACCAGGGACGGGAGGGCGCTACGAGCAGTACTTC
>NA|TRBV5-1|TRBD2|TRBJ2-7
CASSLSSGSSYEQYF
TGCGCCAGCAGCTTATCCAGCGGGAGCTCCTACGAGCAGTACTTC
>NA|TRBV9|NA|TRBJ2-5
CASSVGGLKETQYF
TGTGCCAGCAGCGTAGGGGGACTTAAAGAGACCCAGTACTTC
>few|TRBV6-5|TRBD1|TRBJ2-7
CASSESGTGADEQYF
TGTGCCAGCAGCGAATCCGGGACAGGGGCCGACGAGCAGTACTTC
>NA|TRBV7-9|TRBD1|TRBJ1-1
CASSFRTGHVNTEAFF
TGTGCCAGCAGCTTCAGGACAGGGCATGTAAACACTGAAGCTTTCTTT
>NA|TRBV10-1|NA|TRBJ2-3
CASSEGGDTQYF
TGCGCCAGCAGTGAGGGGGGAGATACGCAGTATTTT
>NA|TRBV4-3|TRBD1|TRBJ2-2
CASSGTGVTGELFF
TGCGCCAGCTCCGGGACAGGGGTTACCGGGGAGCTGTTTTTT